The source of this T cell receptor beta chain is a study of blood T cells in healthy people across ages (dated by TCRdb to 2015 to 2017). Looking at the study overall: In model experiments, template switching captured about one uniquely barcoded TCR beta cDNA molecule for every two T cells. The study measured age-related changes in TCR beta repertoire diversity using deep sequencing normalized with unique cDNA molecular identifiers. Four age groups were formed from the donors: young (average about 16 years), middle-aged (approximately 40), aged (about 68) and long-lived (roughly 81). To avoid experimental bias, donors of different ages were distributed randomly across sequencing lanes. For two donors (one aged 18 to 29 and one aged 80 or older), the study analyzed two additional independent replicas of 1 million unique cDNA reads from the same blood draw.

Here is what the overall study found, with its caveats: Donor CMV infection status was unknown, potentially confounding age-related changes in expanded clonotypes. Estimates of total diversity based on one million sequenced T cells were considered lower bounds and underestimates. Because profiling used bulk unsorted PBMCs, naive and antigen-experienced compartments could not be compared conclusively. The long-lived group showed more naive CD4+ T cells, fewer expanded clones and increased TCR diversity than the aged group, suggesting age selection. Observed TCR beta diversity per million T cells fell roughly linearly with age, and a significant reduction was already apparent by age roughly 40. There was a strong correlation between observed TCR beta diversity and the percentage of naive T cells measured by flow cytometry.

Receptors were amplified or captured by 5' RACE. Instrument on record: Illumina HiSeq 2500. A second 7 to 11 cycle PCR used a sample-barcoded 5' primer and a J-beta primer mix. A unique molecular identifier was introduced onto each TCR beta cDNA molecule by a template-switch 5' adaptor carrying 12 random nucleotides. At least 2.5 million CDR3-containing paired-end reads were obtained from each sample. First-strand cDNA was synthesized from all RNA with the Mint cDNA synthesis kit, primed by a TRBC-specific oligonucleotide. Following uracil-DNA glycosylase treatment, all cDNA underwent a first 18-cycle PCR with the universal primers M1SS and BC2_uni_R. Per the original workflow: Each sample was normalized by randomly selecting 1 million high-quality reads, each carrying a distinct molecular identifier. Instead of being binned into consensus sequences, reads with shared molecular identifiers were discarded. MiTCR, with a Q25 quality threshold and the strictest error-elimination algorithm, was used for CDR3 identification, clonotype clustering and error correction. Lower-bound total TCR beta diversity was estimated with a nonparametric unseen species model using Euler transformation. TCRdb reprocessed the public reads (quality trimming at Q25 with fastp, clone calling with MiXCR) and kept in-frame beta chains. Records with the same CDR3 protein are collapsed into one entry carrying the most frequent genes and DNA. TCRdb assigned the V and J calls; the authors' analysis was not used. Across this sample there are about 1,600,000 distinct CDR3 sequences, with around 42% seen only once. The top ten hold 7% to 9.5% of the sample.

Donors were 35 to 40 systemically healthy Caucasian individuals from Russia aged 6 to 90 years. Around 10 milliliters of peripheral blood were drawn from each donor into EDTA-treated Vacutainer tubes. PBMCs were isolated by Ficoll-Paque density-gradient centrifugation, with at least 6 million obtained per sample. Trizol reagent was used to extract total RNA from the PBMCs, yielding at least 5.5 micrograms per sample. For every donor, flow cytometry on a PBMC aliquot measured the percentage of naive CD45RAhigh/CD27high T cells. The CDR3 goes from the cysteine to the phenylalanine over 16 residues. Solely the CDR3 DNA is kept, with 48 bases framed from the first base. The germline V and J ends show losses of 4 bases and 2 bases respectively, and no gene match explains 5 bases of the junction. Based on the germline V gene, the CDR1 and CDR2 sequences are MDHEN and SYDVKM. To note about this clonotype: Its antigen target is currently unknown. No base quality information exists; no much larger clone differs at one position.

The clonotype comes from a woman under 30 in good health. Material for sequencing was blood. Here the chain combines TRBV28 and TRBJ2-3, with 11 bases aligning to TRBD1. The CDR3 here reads CASSSGQGVPTDTQYF. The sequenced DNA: TGTGCCAGCAGTTCGGGACAGGGGGTTCCCACAGATACGCAGTATTTT.